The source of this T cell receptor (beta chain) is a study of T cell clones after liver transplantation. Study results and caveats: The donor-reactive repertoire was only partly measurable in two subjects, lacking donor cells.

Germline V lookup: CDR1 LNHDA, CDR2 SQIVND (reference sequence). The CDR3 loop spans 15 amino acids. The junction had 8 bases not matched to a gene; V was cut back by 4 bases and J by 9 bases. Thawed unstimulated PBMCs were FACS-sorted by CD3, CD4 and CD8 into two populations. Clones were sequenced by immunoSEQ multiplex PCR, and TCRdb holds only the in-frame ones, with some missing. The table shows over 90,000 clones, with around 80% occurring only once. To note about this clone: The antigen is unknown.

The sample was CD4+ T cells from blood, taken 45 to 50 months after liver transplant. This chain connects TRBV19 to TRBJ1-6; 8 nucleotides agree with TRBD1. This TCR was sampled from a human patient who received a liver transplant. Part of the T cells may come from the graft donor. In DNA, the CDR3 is TGTGCCAGTAGTACACCGACAGGGGCGGGTTCACCCCTCCACTTT. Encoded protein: CASSTPTGAGSPLHF.